Below are 13 T cell receptor beta chains sequenced from a single sample in a study of blood T cell repertoires in COVID-19 (dated by TCRdb to about 2020). Library generation was performed with the immunoSEQ multiplex PCR assay. The clones in this table, taken by TCRdb from immuneACCESS, are in-frame only. Not every clone is retained; where verified, under half of the shortfall comes from an unresolved V gene, and the cause of the rest is unknown. The sample table holds about 93,000 clones, of which about 77% were seen once. Clones ranked in the top ten supply about 15% of the sample. The sample was peripheral blood. All receptors come from a human donor in a cohort sampled during active COVID-19.

V gene TRBV7-2 combines with J gene TRBJ1-5; D is perhaps TRBD1 (5 bases). The germline V gene has CDR1 SGHTA and CDR2 FQGNSA. The CDR3 length is 18 residues. Trimming shortened V by 6 bases and J by 0 bases, and 21 bases separated the two germline ends. For the CDR3, the DNA is TGTGCCAGCAGTCCTCCCCTGGGGGGTGGGGGTAGCAATCAGCCCCAGCATTTT. Protein sequence: CASSPPLGGGGSNQPQHF.

This rearrangement joins TRBV27 to TRBJ2-7; possibly TRBD1 for D (5 bases). Germline V gene data show CDR1 as MNHEY and CDR2 as SMNVEV (reference sequence). The CDR3 is 15 residues long. The germline V and J ends were trimmed by 6 bases and 0 bases, with 15 bases remaining between them. As DNA, the CDR3 is TGTGCCAGCAGCCCCTTAGGGGTCTACTCCTACGAGCAGTACTTC. Protein product: CASSPLGVYSYEQYF.

This sequence joins TRBV2 and TRBJ2-7; D remains ambiguous. V lost 10 bases to trimming and J lost 3 bases, with 10 bases between them. The CDR3 sequence is 11 residues long. Per germline, CDR1 SNHLY and CDR2 FYNNEI. This CDR3 reads CAIGLNYEQYF. The DNA for the CDR3 is TGTGCCATCGGTCTTAACTACGAGCAGTACTTC. The whole variable domain, remainder taken from reference TRBV2 and TRBJ2-7, is EPEVTQTPSHQVTQMGQEVILRCVPISNHLYFYWYRQILGQKVEFLVSFYNNEISEKSEIFDDQFSVERPDGSNFTLKIRSTKLEDSAMYFCAIGLNYEQYFGPGTRLTVT.

This chain uses TRBV9 with TRBJ2-1, with 8 nucleotides matching TRBD2. V shed 4 bases and J 2 bases; nucleotides not matched to a gene: 5. This CDR3 is built from 15 residues. Germline-derived CDR1 and CDR2 are SGDLS and YYNGEE. In DNA form, the CDR3 reads TGTGCCAGCAGCCTACTAGCGGAGACCTACAATGAGCAGTTCTTC. Protein: CASSLLAETYNEQFF. Variable domain in full (rest from reference TRBV9 and TRBJ2-1): DSGVTQTPKHLITATGQRVTLRCSPRSGDLSVYWYQQSLDQGLQFLIQYYNGEERAKGNILERFSAQQFPDLHSELNLSSLELGDSALYFCASSLLAETYNEQFFGPGTRLTVL.

The chain joins TRBV7-6 to TRBJ2-1; 11 positions agree with TRBD1. This CDR3 comprises 15 residues. The trim removed 5 bases at V and 4 bases at J, leaving 4 bases unmatched. Germline lookup yields CDR1 SGHVS and CDR2 FNYEAQ. This CDR3 reads CASSPGTGGYNEQFF. Written as DNA, the CDR3 is TGTGCCAGCAGCCCGGGGACAGGGGGGTACAATGAGCAGTTCTTC.

V is TRBV6-5 and J is TRBJ2-3, with TRBD2 identical over 9 bases. CDR1 and CDR2 (germline): MNHEY, SVGAGI. This CDR3 is 14 amino acids long. V dropped 7 bases and J dropped 3; count of bases not matched to a gene: 5. The CDR3 is CASKLAGDTDTQYF. The CDR3 DNA follows: TGTGCCAGCAAATTAGCGGGAGATACAGATACGCAGTATTTT.

The CDR3 is CASSPSRLAGRIQETQYF. DNA for the CDR3: TGTGCCAGTAGTCCCTCGAGACTAGCGGGTAGAATTCAAGAGACCCAGTACTTC. The chain joins TRBV19 to TRBJ2-5; the match to TRBD2 covers 10 bases. J gave up 2 bases and V 5 bases, and 14 bases lay outside the gene matches. This CDR3 has 18 residues. Per germline, CDR1 LNHDA and CDR2 SQIVND (reference sequence).

V usage is TRBV27 and J usage is TRBJ2-5; TRBD2 agrees at 8 bases. V shed 3 bases and J 4 bases; nucleotides not matched to a gene: 7. CDR3 length: 15 amino acids. From germline, CDR1 is MNHEY and CDR2 SMNVEV (reference sequence). Here the CDR3 reads CASSFPSGGGETQYF. DNA for the CDR3: TGTGCCAGCAGTTTTCCCAGCGGGGGAGGAGAGACCCAGTACTTC.

V gene TRBV7-2 combines with J gene TRBJ2-7, with 9 nucleotides matching TRBD2. J lost 3 bases, V lost 3 bases, and 6 bases had no gene match. This CDR3 is 15 amino acids long. Germline V gives CDR1 SGHTA, CDR2 FQGNSA. The CDR3 sequence is CASSFASGTGYEQYF. The CDR3 nucleotides read TGTGCCAGCAGCTTCGCTAGCGGGACCGGCTACGAGCAGTACTTC.

This clone has just a few counts. The chain couples TRBV15 to TRBJ2-7, with D possibly matching TRBD2 (6 bases). V lost 0 bases and J 2 bases, leaving 8 bases between the germline ends. CDR1 is LNHNV and CDR2 is YYDKDF in the germline V gene (reference sequence). The CDR3 has 14 amino acids. CDR3 DNA sequence: TGTGCCACCAGCAGAGATTGGGAGGCCTACGAGCAGTACTTC. This gives the protein CATSRDWEAYEQYF.

The chain joins TRBV19 to TRBJ1-2, with a tentative D call TRBD1 (5 bases). The CDR3 sequence is 13 residues long. Per the germline V gene, CDR1 is LNHDA and CDR2 is SQIVND (reference sequence). The V end was cut by 3 bases, the J end by 3 bases, with 8 bases between. The CDR3 coding sequence is TGTGCCAGTAGTATCATCAGGGACTATGGCTACACCTTC. Encoded protein: CASSIIRDYGYTF.

This chain uses TRBV7-9 with TRBJ1-5; the D is unclear. Trimming stripped 5 bases from V and 9 bases from J, with 17 bases between. The CDR3 has 14 amino acids. The germline V gene has CDR1 SEHNR and CDR2 FQNEAQ (reference sequence). CDR3 DNA sequence: TGTGCCAGCAGCCCCTCGGGGATCGTCGGGCCCCAGCATTTT. Translating gives CASSPSGIVGPQHF. The full variable domain, in which reference TRBV7-9 and TRBJ1-5 provide the parts outside the CDR3, is DTGVSQNPRHKITKRGQNVTFRCDPISEHNRLYWYRQTLGQGPEFLTYFQNEAQLEKSRLLSDRFSAERPKGSFSTLEIQRTEQGDSAMYLCASSPSGIVGPQHFGDGTRLSIL.

This chain links TRBV12-1 with TRBJ2-1; the table's TRBD1 call for D was not verified on the DNA. TRBV12-1 is termed a pseudogene. This CDR3 is 15 amino acids long. The CDR3 sequence: CASSSPPDSYNEQFF. CDR3 sequence (DNA): TGTGCCAGCAGCTCCCCTCCGGACAGCTACAATGAGCAGTTCTTC.